The 25 T cell receptor beta chains reported below all come from one sample, sequenced in a study of blood T cell repertoires in COVID-19 (dated by TCRdb to 2018 to 2021). Libraries were made using the immunoSEQ multiplex PCR assay. Drawn from immuneACCESS, this table holds only the in-frame rearrangements with V and J called that TCRdb kept. Clones are partly lost; checked studies trace under half to an unresolved V gene and leave the rest unexplained. The table for this sample lists approximately 44,000 clones; around 88% of them were counted only once. The ten largest clones capture roughly 5.2% of the sample. Sequencing was done on a sample of peripheral blood. The receptors derive from a human donor in a cohort sampled during active COVID-19.

This chain joins TRBV7-6 and TRBJ2-2, with 7 bases fitting TRBD1. The junction had 9 bases not matched to a gene; V was cut back by 4 bases and J by 4 bases. CDR1 SGHVS and CDR2 FNYEAQ come from the germline V gene. The CDR3 totals 16 residues. CDR3 protein: CASSYMTGFITGELFF. CDR3 DNA sequence: TGTGCCAGCAGCTATATGACAGGGTTTATCACCGGGGAGCTGTTTTTT.

This chain connects TRBV2 to TRBJ2-7; a possible D gene is TRBD2 (6 bases). Per germline, CDR1 SNHLY and CDR2 FYNNEI. The CDR3 runs 12 residues. Trimming took off 4 bases at V and 6 bases at J, with 10 bases between the two ends. The CDR3 nucleotides are TGTGCCAGCAGTGTGGAGGGGATCGAGCAGTACTTC. This codes for CASSVEGIEQYF.

The CDR3 loop reads CASSQDRGSYNEQFF. Written as DNA, the CDR3 is TGTGCCAGCAGCCAAGATCGGGGGTCCTACAATGAGCAGTTCTTC. This chain connects TRBV4-2 to TRBJ2-1, with D possibly TRBD2 on 6 matching bases. V was cut by 0 bases and J by 1 base, with 7 bases left in between. CDR1 LGHNA and CDR2 YNFKEQ come from the germline V gene. The CDR3 extends over 15 amino acids.

V usage is TRBV7-8 and J usage is TRBJ2-4, with TRBD2 matching 7 bases. Germline values: CDR1 SGHVS, CDR2 FQNEAQ. The CDR3 loop spans 13 amino acids. The V segment lost 4 bases and the J segment 6 bases; nucleotides outside the gene matches: 3. The CDR3 spells CASSSLAANIQYF. CDR3 bases: TGTGCCAGCAGCTCGCTAGCGGCAAACATTCAGTACTTC.

This clone is medium-sized. CDR3 nucleotides: TGTGCCAGCAGCGACAGGACCAACACCGGGGAGCTGTTTTTT. Its translation: CASSDRTNTGELFF. This rearrangement joins TRBV5-4 to TRBJ2-2; weak D call: TRBD1 (6 bases). CDR1 is SGHNT and CDR2 is YYREEE in the germline V gene (reference sequence). Trimming left V 4 bases short and J 2 bases short, with 9 bases between. The CDR3 runs 14 residues. Full variable domain (outside the CDR3, taken from reference TRBV5-4 and TRBJ2-2): ETGVTQSPTHLIKTRGQQVTLRCSSQSGHNTVSWYQQALGQGPQFIFQYYREEENGRGNFPPRFSGLQFPNYSSELNVNALELDDSALYLCASSDRTNTGELFFGEGSRLTVL.

The chain couples TRBV11-2 to TRBJ2-7; 9 positions agree with TRBD1. Germline V CDR1 and CDR2: SGHAT, FQNNGV. CDR3 length: 16 residues. Germline trimming cut 4 bases from V and 3 bases from J; bases unmatched to any gene: 10. CDR3 protein: CASSYYGQGRVYEQYF. The DNA for the CDR3 is TGTGCCAGCAGCTATTACGGACAGGGGAGGGTCTACGAGCAGTACTTC.

In nucleotides, the CDR3 is TGTGCCAGCACTTATATAGAAAAACTGTTTTTT. It encodes CASTYIEKLFF. The chain links TRBV2 to TRBJ1-4; D unclear. This CDR3 spans 11 amino acids. Germline V gives CDR1 SNHLY, CDR2 FYNNEI. V lost 7 bases and J lost 8, with 8 bases in between.

The genes are TRBV6-5 and TRBJ1-5; 7 bases agree with TRBD1. V shed 6 bases and J 6 bases; nucleotides not matched to a gene: 8. Germline lookup yields CDR1 MNHEY and CDR2 SVGAGI. The CDR3 runs to 14 residues. CDR3 residues: CASSLQGFGQPQHF. CDR3 DNA sequence: TGTGCCAGCAGCCTACAGGGGTTCGGTCAGCCCCAGCATTTT.

This chain uses TRBV19 with TRBJ1-2; D is unclear. With 6 bases removed from V and 4 bases from J, the gap between germline ends came to 18 bases. This CDR3 has 15 residues. Germline V gene data show CDR1 as LNHDA and CDR2 as SQIVND (reference sequence). CDR3 sequence reads: CASSDGRGGIYGYTF. CDR3 sequence (DNA): TGTGCCAGTAGCGACGGACGGGGAGGGATCTATGGCTACACCTTC.

The chain carries TRBV5-1 and TRBJ2-3, with D maybe TRBD2 (5 bases). The CDR3 extends over 14 amino acids. V was cut by 4 bases and J by 8 bases, with 17 bases left in between. The germline V gene encodes CDR1 SGHRS and CDR2 YFSETQ. The CDR3 spells CASSPMDGGGTQYF. CDR3 bases: TGCGCCAGCAGCCCGATGGATGGCGGAGGTACGCAGTATTTT.

This clone occurred a few times. The chain combines TRBV9 with TRBJ2-1, with 8 nucleotides matching TRBD2. With V trimmed by 1 base and J by 7 bases, 10 bases remained unmatched. The germline CDR1 and CDR2 sequences are SGDLS and YYNGEE. The length of the CDR3 is 16 residues. CDR3 in amino acids: CASSVSAGGDLNEQFF. CDR3 in DNA: TGTGCCAGCAGCGTATCGGCGGGGGGTGACCTGAATGAGCAGTTCTTC.

The chain combines TRBV18 with TRBJ1-1; weak D call: TRBD1 (5 bases). There are 16 residues in the CDR3. Germline CDR1 is KGHSH and CDR2 is LQKENI. The V end lost 2 bases, the J end lost 0 bases, and 13 bases lay between the germline ends. CDR3 sequence: CASSPGRPGLNTEAFF. The CDR3 nucleotides are TGTGCCAGCTCACCAGGGCGGCCAGGGCTGAACACTGAAGCTTTCTTT.

The chain links TRBV27 to TRBJ1-2, with a weak D call TRBD1 (5 bases). Per germline, CDR1 MNHEY and CDR2 SMNVEV (reference sequence). V was clipped by 2 bases and J by 2 bases, with 6 bases between them. This CDR3 region has 13 residues. CDR3 sequence: CASSLGANYGYTF. CDR3 DNA: TGTGCCAGCAGTTTAGGGGCGAACTATGGCTACACCTTC.

This rearrangement joins TRBV5-4 to TRBJ1-2, with 7 bases lining up with TRBD1. There are 16 residues in the CDR3. The germline gives CDR1 SGHNT, CDR2 YYREEE (reference sequence). V gave up 0 bases and J gave up 7 bases; unmatched junction bases: 12. Here the CDR3 reads CASSLASGQTSRGYTF. CDR3 nucleotides: TGTGCCAGCAGCTTGGCGTCGGGACAGACTTCCCGTGGCTACACCTTC.

This clone was detected only once. This chain uses TRBV25-1 with TRBJ1-3; perhaps TRBD1 as D (6 bases). This CDR3 spans 15 amino acids. Germline CDR1 reads MGHDK; CDR2 reads SYGVNS. Trimming pared 3 bases from V and 3 bases from J, leaving 12 bases between. The CDR3 loop is CASSEPTGYGNTIYF. Written as DNA, the CDR3 is TGTGCCAGCAGTGAGCCTACAGGGTATGGAAACACCATATATTTT. Variable domain in full (rest from reference TRBV25-1 and TRBJ1-3): EADIYQTPRYLVIGTGKKITLECSQTMGHDKMYWYQQDPGMELHLIHYSYGVNSTEKGDLSSESTVSRIRTEHFPLTLESARPSHTSQYLCASSEPTGYGNTIYFGEGSWLTVV.

The CDR3 is CASSSGQNYEQYF. CDR3 bases: TGTGCCAGCAGTTCGGGACAGAACTACGAGCAGTACTTC. The V and J genes are TRBV28 and TRBJ2-7; 7 bases align to TRBD1. This CDR3 spans 13 amino acids. V was pared by 4 bases and J by 3 bases, with 3 bases of the junction left unmatched. Germline CDR1 and CDR2: MDHEN and SYDVKM.

The V call is TRBV13, the J call TRBJ2-5; TRBD2 agrees at 7 bases. This CDR3 has 12 amino acids. From germline, CDR1 is PRHDT and CDR2 FYEKMQ (reference sequence). V lost 4 bases, J lost 9 bases, and 5 bases stayed unmatched. CDR3 sequence (DNA): TGTGCCAGCAGCTCGGGGGGTAGAGCCCAGTACTTC. It codes for CASSSGGRAQYF.

A few counts support this clone. J is TRBJ2-7 and V is TRBV20-1; D is possibly TRBD2 (5 bases). V lost 3 bases to trimming and J lost 4 bases, with 10 bases between them. Germline V gene sequence: CDR1 DFQATT, CDR2 SNEGSKA (reference sequence). The CDR3 loop spans 12 amino acids. The CDR3 DNA is TGCAGTGCTAGTAACCGGGGATACGAGCAGTACTTC. Translating gives CSASNRGYEQYF.

CDR3: CAISDPGDPTGELFF. DNA of the CDR3: TGTGCCATCAGTGACCCAGGGGACCCCACCGGGGAGCTGTTTTTT. This chain uses TRBV10-3 with TRBJ2-2, with D perhaps matching TRBD1 (6 bases). Germline V gives CDR1 ENHRY, CDR2 SYGVKD. V was pared by 3 bases and J by 4 bases, with 12 bases between. This CDR3 contains 15 residues.

This chain links TRBV30 with TRBJ1-1, with TRBD1 as a possible D gene (5 bases). Trimming stripped 3 bases from V and 4 bases from J, with 21 bases between. The CDR3 consists of 16 residues. Germline V gene lookup returns CDR1 GTSNPN and CDR2 SVGIG (reference sequence). Written as DNA, the CDR3 is TGTGCCTGGAGCGACGGGGGGGGTTGGAGGGGCACTGAAGCTTTCTTT. Translated, it gives CAWSDGGGWRGTEAFF.

The chain couples TRBV7-8 to TRBJ1-2; 12 bases are a match to TRBD1. Losses at the gene ends were 4 bases for V and 6 bases for J; bases not matched to a gene: 15. There are 18 residues in the CDR3. Germline V CDR1 and CDR2: SGHVS, FQNEAQ. CDR3 region: CASSYHTGQGALGHGYTF. The CDR3, as DNA: TGTGCCAGCAGCTACCACACGGGACAGGGGGCGCTTGGACATGGCTACACCTTC.

The rearrangement links TRBV4-1 to TRBJ2-7; 13 bases are shared with TRBD2. Germline V gene data show CDR1 as MGHRA and CDR2 as YSYEKL. V dropped 8 bases and J dropped 2; count of bases not matched to a gene: 6. This CDR3 has 15 residues. The CDR3 bases are TGCGCCAGCGGGCGGACTAGCGGGGGAACCTACGAGCAGTACTTC. Translated: CASGRTSGGTYEQYF.

This chain links TRBV2 with TRBJ2-4; unclear D gene. V was clipped by 3 bases and J by 12 bases, with 9 bases between them. Per germline, CDR1 SNHLY and CDR2 FYNNEI. The CDR3 length is 11 residues. This CDR3 reads CASSETLHQYF. DNA for the CDR3: TGTGCCAGCAGTGAGACACTTCATCAGTACTTC. The full variable domain, in which reference TRBV2 and TRBJ2-4 provide the parts outside the CDR3, is EPEVTQTPSHQVTQMGQEVILRCVPISNHLYFYWYRQILGQKVEFLVSFYNNEISEKSEIFDDQFSVERPDGSNFTLKIRSTKLEDSAMYFCASSETLHQYFGAGTRLSVL.

The chain uses TRBV5-1 and TRBJ2-3; 10 bases agree with TRBD2. Trimming cost V 4 bases and J 10 bases; bases outside gene matches: 15. Germline-derived CDR1 and CDR2 are SGHRS and YFSETQ. The CDR3 has 16 residues. CDR3 sequence: CASSPHTSGVPSPQYF. CDR3 nucleotides: TGCGCCAGCAGCCCCCACACTAGCGGGGTTCCTTCCCCGCAGTATTTT.

The chain couples TRBV18 to TRBJ1-1, with 7 nucleotides matching TRBD1. There are 15 residues in the CDR3. From germline, CDR1 is KGHSH and CDR2 LQKENI. The J segment lost 5 bases and the V segment lost 4 bases, leaving 10 bases of the junction unmatched. The CDR3 sequence: CASSRTGGVYTEAFF. The CDR3 bases are TGTGCCAGCTCACGGACAGGAGGAGTATATACTGAAGCTTTCTTT.